These T cell receptor beta chains were read from a single sample in a study of OX40 agonist ivuxolimab in advanced cancers. Repertoires were generated with immunoSEQ multiplex PCR, while TCRdb's copy carries only in-frame clones and drops some. Found here are 100,000 or so clones, approximately 84% of them singletons; the top ten hold roughly 2.1%. The specimen was CD4+ or CD8+ T cells sorted from blood, collected in a trial of the OX40 agonist ivuxolimab. The source of these receptors is an adult with an advanced solid tumor such as melanoma, head and neck, liver or kidney cancer. Each CDR3 is given without its conserved first and last residue. A D gene is named only where the DNA matches it firmly. Expanded clones get a size class; other rows say once, few or many, or leave the size out.

j_call	clone_size	v_call	d_call	cdr3_aa
TRBJ2-7	NA	TRBV2	TRBD2	ASSGSRAGTSYEQY
TRBJ2-4	NA	TRBV6-1	TRBD2	ASNQRGTKNIQY
TRBJ2-1	NA	TRBV4-2	NA	ASSQGVAWQF
TRBJ1-1	NA	TRBV28	NA	ASSSGGTNTEAF
TRBJ2-2	NA	TRBV2	TRBD1	ASSRDRGYTGELF
TRBJ2-1	NA	TRBV27	NA	ASSLSVGSPGGGNEQF
TRBJ1-5	NA	TRBV19	TRBD1	ASLTGGGNQPQH
TRBJ2-7	NA	TRBV7-7	TRBD1	ASSLEDRAYEQY
TRBJ2-5	NA	TRBV12-2	NA	ASRPVLMGSTAAQY
TRBJ2-1	NA	TRBV30	TRBD2	AWTGTSVSHEQF
TRBJ2-3	NA	TRBV27	TRBD1	ASSSWDRYTDTQY
TRBJ2-7	NA	TRBV6-1	TRBD2	ASTRTSGSYNEQY
TRBJ2-1	NA	TRBV7-8	NA	ASSLRDRDNEQF
TRBJ2-6	few	TRBV6-4	NA	ASSDSAGSGANVLT
TRBJ2-2	NA	TRBV18	NA	ASSPPNRDHTGELF
TRBJ2-1	NA	TRBV6-1	TRBD1	ASTTLPGQGTRQF
TRBJ2-6	NA	TRBV27	NA	ASRAGAPPGANVLT
TRBJ2-7	NA	TRBV18	NA	ASSPPTPSYEQY
TRBJ2-7	once	TRBV5-1	NA	ASSSAGAYEQY
TRBJ2-3	NA	TRBV2	TRBD1	ASSEMTGNVPTDTQY
TRBJ2-7	NA	TRBV18	TRBD1	ASSPGQTFYEQY
TRBJ1-2	NA	TRBV5-1	NA	AGSSSDTGYT
TRBJ1-4	NA	TRBV28	TRBD1	ASSLGGQGYEKLF